These 2 T cell receptor beta chains share one sample of origin, sequenced in a study of shared clonotypes between healthy human individuals. Produced via immunoSEQ multiplex PCR; TCRdb's table is partial and in-frame only. This table has around 480,000 clones, around 79% appearing once. The sequencing sample was made of PBMCs. The origin of the receptors is a woman in her thirties or forties in good health. Some clones in this sample may be carry-over from other donors' samples.

V usage is TRBV18 and J usage is TRBJ1-1, with TRBD1 matching over 8 bases. Trimming took 4 bases from V and 3 from J; bases not matched to a gene: 13. The CDR3 runs to 17 residues. Germline lookup yields CDR1 KGHSH and CDR2 LQKENI. CDR3 protein: CASSLRPQGVRDTEAFF. CDR3 in DNA: TGTGCCAGCTCACTGCGCCCACAGGGGGTGAGAGACACTGAAGCTTTCTTT.

This clone was observed many times. A read error may produce the germline difference seen at one junction end. The genes are TRBV4-3 and TRBJ2-1, with D perhaps given as TRBD1 or TRBD2 (5 bases each). This CDR3 is 15 amino acids long. From germline, CDR1 is LGHNA and CDR2 YSLEER. CDR3 sequence: CASTQGVGPYNEQFF. The DNA of the CDR3 is TGCGCCAGCACCCAAGGGGTGGGACCCTACAATGAGCAGTTCTTC.